These 28 T cell receptor beta chains were sequenced from one sample in a study of Ad26.COV2.S vaccination and SARS-CoV-2 variants. Data came from immunoSEQ multiplex PCR; TCRdb stores just in-frame clones and leaves some out. The profile covers 410,000 or so clones, with around 90% appearing a single time and roughly an eighth taken by the ten largest. Treatment meaning: 15 to 20 received Ad26.COV2.S at low or high dose, single or two shots; about 5 received placebo; per-sample allocation not given. Collection of the samples took place on day 63 after the first injection of vaccine or placebo. Here the sequenced sample was peripheral blood, taken in a trial of Ad26.COV2.S vaccine versus placebo. The source of these receptors is a person between 18 and 65 years old who received the Ad26.COV2.S COVID-19 vaccine or a placebo.

The chain has TRBV5-1 and TRBJ2-3, with D hard to call. This CDR3 comprises 12 residues. V was pared by 0 bases and J by 9 bases, with 8 bases between. Germline V CDR1 and CDR2: SGHRS, YFSETQ. In DNA, the CDR3 is TGCGCCAGCAGCTTGGACCCCCGGACGCAGTATTTT. Translating it yields CASSLDPRTQYF.

The chain uses TRBV9 and TRBJ2-5; weak D call: TRBD1 (7 bases). The CDR3 covers 17 residues. Trimming cost V 0 bases and J 1 base, with 16 bases left between them. Germline CDR1 SGDLS, CDR2 YYNGEE. CDR3 bases: TGTGCCAGCAGCGTAGACATCGGCAGGGGGGTCCAAGAGACCCAGTACTTC. This translates into CASSVDIGRGVQETQYF.

The table lists this clone with a count of one. The V call is TRBV6-5, the J call TRBJ1-1; D remains ambiguous. Germline V gene lookup returns CDR1 MNHEY and CDR2 SVGAGI. Trimming took 1 base from V and 0 from J, leaving 9 bases between them. This CDR3 comprises 15 residues. Here the CDR3 reads CASSYLAGMNTEAFF. The CDR3 nucleotides are TGTGCCAGCAGTTACTTGGCAGGTATGAACACTGAAGCTTTCTTT.

This chain uses TRBV18 with TRBJ2-2; the D gene is possibly TRBD2 (5 bases). There are 15 residues in the CDR3. Trimming shortened V by 3 bases and J by 8 bases, and 16 bases separated the two germline ends. The germline V gene has CDR1 KGHSH and CDR2 LQKENI. This CDR3 is CASSPSDWTVGELFF. The CDR3, as DNA: TGTGCCAGCTCACCGTCAGACTGGACTGTTGGGGAGCTGTTTTTT.

The chain carries TRBV6-6 and TRBJ2-1; maybe TRBD2 (6 bases). The CDR3 is made up of 16 amino acids. CDR1 is MNHNY and CDR2 is SVGAGI in the germline V gene (reference sequence). Trimming left V 4 bases short and J 3 bases short, with 16 bases between. The CDR3 loop is CASSSHSGAGYNEQFF. The CDR3 nucleotides read TGTGCCAGCAGTTCTCATTCGGGAGCCGGCTACAATGAGCAGTTCTTC.

V is TRBV5-4 and J is TRBJ2-7; maybe TRBD2 (5 bases). This CDR3 comprises 14 residues. Trimming left V 4 bases short and J 2 bases short, with 13 bases between. Germline V gene lookup returns CDR1 SGHNT and CDR2 YYREEE (reference sequence). CDR3 residues: CASSNLTIPYEQYF. The DNA of the CDR3 is TGTGCCAGCAGCAACCTGACTATCCCCTACGAGCAGTACTTC.

The J gene is TRBJ1-1, the V gene TRBV9; maybe TRBD1 (5 bases). Deletions cut 1 base from V and 4 bases from J, with 11 bases between. The CDR3 has 14 residues. Germline-derived CDR1 and CDR2 are SGDLS and YYNGEE. CDR3 sequence reads: CASSVIQGPTEAFF. Here the CDR3 DNA reads TGTGCCAGCAGCGTAATTCAGGGCCCCACTGAAGCTTTCTTT.

V usage is TRBV7-9 and J usage is TRBJ2-5, with D possibly matching TRBD2 (7 bases). CDR3 length equals 18 residues. Trimming took 0 bases from V and 5 from J, leaving 22 bases between them. CDR1 SEHNR and CDR2 FQNEAQ come from the germline V gene (reference sequence). In DNA, the CDR3 is TGTGCCAGCAGCTTAGCGCGGGGGCTAGAAAGCTCCGGGGAGACCCAGTACTTC. This translates into CASSLARGLESSGETQYF.

The rearrangement links TRBV11-2 to TRBJ2-5, with 7 bases identical to TRBD1. The V segment lost 2 bases and the J segment 3 bases; nucleotides outside the gene matches: 9. The CDR3 is made up of 16 amino acids. CDR1 is SGHAT and CDR2 is FQNNGV in the germline V gene. The CDR3 DNA is TGTGCCAGCAGCTTAAATCGTACAGGGGTTGAAGAGACCCAGTACTTC. This sequence encodes CASSLNRTGVEETQYF.

The chain combines TRBV3-1 (or the pseudogene TRBV3-2) with TRBJ2-1; D is ambiguous. Germline V gene data show CDR1 as LGHDT and CDR2 as YNNKEL (reference sequence). CDR3 size: 13 residues. V was shortened by 3 bases and J by 7 bases, with 10 bases between the two germline ends. For the CDR3, the DNA is TGTGCCAGCAGCCACCCCCCTGGAAATGAGCAGTTCTTC. It translates to CASSHPPGNEQFF.

The chain joins TRBV7-5 to TRBJ2-2; TRBD2 is taken as the D call from the table, unchecked against the DNA. TRBV7-5 is a recognized pseudogene. CDR3 size: 18 residues. The CDR3 sequence is CARTPFDSGNANTGELFF. The CDR3 bases are TGTGCCAGAACCCCGTTTGATAGCGGCAACGCGAACACCGGGGAGCTGTTTTTT.

The chain recombines TRBV11-2 with TRBJ2-7, with a weak D call TRBD1 (6 bases). V was pared by 1 base and J by 1 base, with 20 bases between. This CDR3 region has 18 residues. Germline CDR1 is SGHAT and CDR2 is FQNNGV. The CDR3 reads CASSLVSFLEGESYEQYF. CDR3 nucleotides: TGTGCCAGCAGCTTAGTATCTTTTCTCGAGGGGGAGTCCTACGAGCAGTACTTC. The full variable domain, completed using reference TRBV11-2 and TRBJ2-7, is EAGVAQSPRYKIIEKRQSVAFWCNPISGHATLYWYQQILGQGPKLLIQFQNNGVVDDSQLPKDRFSAERLKGVDSTLKIQPAKLEDSAVYLCASSLVSFLEGESYEQYFGPGTRLTVT.

V and J are TRBV5-4 and TRBJ2-2; 10 positions agree with TRBD1. Germline V lookup: CDR1 SGHNT, CDR2 YYREEE (reference sequence). The CDR3 is 15 residues long. After removal of 5 bases from V and 5 bases from J, the junction contained 6 bases not matched to a gene. The CDR3 loop is CASSWDRGGTGELFF. CDR3 in DNA: TGTGCCAGCAGTTGGGACAGGGGAGGAACCGGGGAGCTGTTTTTT. Filled out from reference TRBV5-4 and TRBJ2-2, the complete variable domain reads ETGVTQSPTHLIKTRGQQVTLRCSSQSGHNTVSWYQQALGQGPQFIFQYYREEENGRGNFPPRFSGLQFPNYSSELNVNALELDDSALYLCASSWDRGGTGELFFGEGSRLTVL.

V gene TRBV11-2 combines with J gene TRBJ2-1; D possibly uses TRBD1 or TRBD2 (5 bases each). CDR1 and CDR2 from the germline V gene are SGHAT and FQNNGV. This CDR3 spans 13 amino acids. Deletions cut 5 bases from V and 10 bases from J, with 15 bases between. Written as DNA, the CDR3 is TGTGCCAGCAGCCCCGGCCGGGACGCGGAGCAGTTCTTC. Its translation: CASSPGRDAEQFF.

The chain joins TRBV6-2 or TRBV6-3 to TRBJ2-3; tentative D call: TRBD2 (6 bases). The CDR3 is 14 residues long. Germline values: CDR1 MNHEY, CDR2 SVGEGT. Trimming left V 5 bases short and J 1 base short, with 10 bases between. CDR3 in amino acids: CASSAPSGTDTQYF. The CDR3 nucleotides read TGTGCCAGCAGTGCGCCTAGCGGCACAGATACGCAGTATTTT.

This chain connects TRBV2 to TRBJ1-1; TRBD1 aligns across 8 bases. This CDR3 spans 14 amino acids. Germline V gene sequence: CDR1 SNHLY, CDR2 FYNNEI. Trimming removed 5 bases from V and 4 bases from J; junction bases left unmatched: 6. The CDR3 reads CASSWTGKATEAFF. The CDR3 DNA follows: TGTGCCAGCAGTTGGACAGGGAAGGCCACTGAAGCTTTCTTT.

The chain uses TRBV2 and TRBJ1-6; the D gene is possibly TRBD1 (5 bases). V was trimmed by 6 bases and J by 14 bases, leaving 14 bases between them. This CDR3 contains 12 residues. Germline CDR1 SNHLY, CDR2 FYNNEI. The CDR3 sequence is CASSPGNPTLHF. The DNA for the CDR3 is TGTGCCAGCAGCCCAGGGAACCCCACCCTCCACTTT. The entire variable domain, with the rest obtained from reference TRBV2 and TRBJ1-6, is as follows: EPEVTQTPSHQVTQMGQEVILRCVPISNHLYFYWYRQILGQKVEFLVSFYNNEISEKSEIFDDQFSVERPDGSNFTLKIRSTKLEDSAMYFCASSPGNPTLHFGNGTRLTVT.

The rearrangement links TRBV12-3 or TRBV12-4 to TRBJ1-1, with 8 positions matching TRBD1. V lost 3 bases and J lost 3; bases outside the gene matches: 0. The CDR3 has 13 amino acids. Here the CDR3 reads CASSLGQDTEAFF. For the CDR3, the DNA is TGTGCCAGCAGTTTGGGACAGGACACTGAAGCTTTCTTT.

A single count supports this clone. The gene calls are TRBV6-2 or TRBV6-3 and TRBJ2-2; 9 positions agree with TRBD1. Germline V gives CDR1 MNHEY, CDR2 SVGEGT. Trimming removed 0 bases from V and 8 bases from J; junction bases left unmatched: 7. The CDR3 runs 16 residues. The CDR3 DNA reads TGTGCCAGCAGTTACTCGGGGACAGGGCCGTTTGGGGAGCTGTTTTTT. It yields the protein CASSYSGTGPFGELFF.

The chain joins TRBV19 to TRBJ2-1, with 10 bases lining up with TRBD2. The CDR3 contains 15 residues. Per the germline V gene, CDR1 is LNHDA and CDR2 is SQIVND (reference sequence). The V segment lost 6 bases and the J segment 6 bases; nucleotides outside the gene matches: 8. CDR3 region: CASRLLAGSLNEQFF. The CDR3 DNA reads as TGTGCCAGTAGGTTACTAGCGGGAAGCCTCAATGAGCAGTTCTTC.

Points on this clone: Other DNA sequences in this specimen translate into the identical CDR3. The chain has TRBV29-1 and TRBJ2-1; D gene ambiguous. V was clipped by 3 bases and J by 0 bases, with 6 bases between them. This CDR3 is 13 amino acids long. Germline-derived CDR1 and CDR2 are SQVTM and ANQGSEA. CDR3 protein: CSVERTSYNEQFF. In DNA form, the CDR3 reads TGCAGCGTTGAGCGGACCTCCTACAATGAGCAGTTCTTC.

The V and J genes are TRBV7-2 and TRBJ2-3; D is unresolved. Germline CDR1 is SGHTA and CDR2 is FQGNSA. V gave up 6 bases and J gave up 0 bases, with 7 bases separating them. The CDR3 spans 13 residues. The CDR3 DNA reads TGTGCCAGCAGGCCTGTCAGCACAGATACGCAGTATTTT. This codes for CASRPVSTDTQYF.

The chain is built from TRBV9 and TRBJ2-3; 8 positions match TRBD2. The V gene end was trimmed by 3 bases and the J gene end by 1 base; junction bases not matched to a gene: 7. Looked up from germline, CDR1 is SGDLS and CDR2 is YYNGEE. This CDR3 comprises 16 residues. The CDR3 DNA follows: TGTGCCAGCAGCGGAGGTACTAGCGGCCGCACAGATACGCAGTATTTT. It translates to CASSGGTSGRTDTQYF. Drawing the rest from reference TRBV9 and TRBJ2-3, the complete variable domain is DSGVTQTPKHLITATGQRVTLRCSPRSGDLSVYWYQQSLDQGLQFLIQYYNGEERAKGNILERFSAQQFPDLHSELNLSSLELGDSALYFCASSGGTSGRTDTQYFGPGTRLTVL.

V usage is TRBV6-2 or TRBV6-3 and J usage is TRBJ2-5; D perhaps matches TRBD1 (6 bases). The V end was cut by 6 bases, the J end by 8 bases, with 16 bases between. This CDR3 has 13 amino acids. Germline lookup yields CDR1 MNHEY and CDR2 SVGEGT. This chain's CDR3 is CASSGTGFGTQYF. CDR3 nucleotide sequence: TGTGCCAGCAGCGGAACAGGGTTCGGAACCCAGTACTTC.

J is TRBJ1-3 and V is TRBV5-1; D ambiguous. The length of the CDR3 is 14 residues. Germline loops: CDR1 SGHRS, CDR2 YFSETQ. Trimming removed 4 bases at V and 1 base at J, with 9 bases between. CDR3 loop: CASSRTESGNTIYF. CDR3 nucleotides: TGCGCCAGCAGCAGGACGGAGTCTGGAAACACCATATATTTT.

This chain connects TRBV14 to TRBJ2-3; D gene ambiguous. CDR3 length equals 15 residues. The V and J ends lost 1 base and 0 bases respectively, with 8 bases between them. Looked up from germline, CDR1 is SGHDN and CDR2 is FVKESK. The CDR3 coding sequence is TGTGCCAGCAGCCAAGGTATGAGAAGCACAGATACGCAGTATTTT. Its translation: CASSQGMRSTDTQYF.

The gene calls are TRBV6-1 and TRBJ2-3, with 10 nucleotides matching TRBD2. Germline V lookup: CDR1 MNHNS, CDR2 SASEGT. This CDR3 comprises 16 residues. V was clipped by 4 bases and J by 0 bases; unmatched bases: 4. The CDR3 DNA is TGTGCCAGCAGTGGGACTAGCGGTACTAGCACAGATACGCAGTATTTT. Translating gives CASSGTSGTSTDTQYF.

This chain joins TRBV27 and TRBJ2-3; no clear D. Germline V CDR1 and CDR2: MNHEY, SMNVEV (reference sequence). The length of the CDR3 is 15 residues. V gave up 4 bases and J gave up 2 bases, with 13 bases separating them. The CDR3 here is CASSYAAFPTDTQYF. The CDR3 coding sequence is TGTGCCAGCAGTTACGCAGCCTTCCCCACAGATACGCAGTATTTT.